These 20 T cell receptor beta chains were sequenced from one sample in a study of blood T cell repertoires in COVID-19. Here immunoSEQ multiplex PCR was the method, and the copy in TCRdb shows in-frame clones only, minus some. Of 180,000 or so clones detected, around 87% appear once; the ten largest clones hold around 2.7%. Sequences were obtained from peripheral blood. All receptors derive from a man aged 35 to 55 with active or convalescent COVID-19.

The chain is built from TRBV15 and TRBJ1-2, with D perhaps TRBD1 (5 bases). Germline lookup yields CDR1 LNHNV and CDR2 YYDKDF (reference sequence). The CDR3 sequence is 14 residues long. With 0 bases removed from V and 4 bases from J, the gap between germline ends came to 9 bases. The DNA for the CDR3 is TGTGCCACCAGCAGAGAGTCAGGGTCCTATGGCTACACCTTC. This gives the protein CATSRESGSYGYTF.

The chain links TRBV27 to TRBJ1-2; no reliable D call. The CDR3 is made up of 13 amino acids. V was pared by 6 bases and J by 4 bases, with 12 bases between. Germline CDR1 is MNHEY and CDR2 is SMNVEV (reference sequence). CDR3 coding DNA: TGTGCCAGCAGCCTACGGGGTGCCTATGGCTACACCTTC. This sequence encodes CASSLRGAYGYTF.

This clone was found once. The rearrangement joins TRBV6-5 to TRBJ1-2; D is undetermined. The V and J ends lost 7 bases and 7 bases respectively, with 10 bases between them. CDR1 is MNHEY and CDR2 is SVGAGI in the germline V gene. The CDR3 length is 11 residues. CDR3 DNA sequence: TGTGCCAGCAATGGGGAGTTTGGCTACACCTTC. Amino acids: CASNGEFGYTF.

This clone was detected a few times. The chain employs TRBV5-1 and TRBJ1-2; 10 bases agree with TRBD1. The CDR3 is made up of 13 amino acids. CDR1 is SGHRS, CDR2 YFSETQ, per germline. The V gene end was trimmed by 5 bases and the J gene end by 4 bases; junction bases not matched to a gene: 2. The CDR3 nucleotides are TGCGCCAGCAGACGGGACAGGGGCTATGGCTACACCTTC. This codes for CASRRDRGYGYTF.

The chain joins TRBV11-1 to TRBJ2-1; 11 bases align to TRBD1. CDR1 and CDR2 from the germline V gene are SGHAT and FQDESV (reference sequence). J gave up 7 bases and V 3 bases, and 5 bases lay outside the gene matches. The CDR3 contains 15 residues. CDR3 sequence (DNA): TGTGCCAGCAGCTTGGGGGACAGGGGGTGGAATGAGCAGTTCTTC. It encodes CASSLGDRGWNEQFF.

This chain uses TRBV6-5 with TRBJ2-2; weak D call: TRBD1 (6 bases). Trimming removed 6 bases from V and 1 base from J, with 12 bases in between. Germline V gene lookup returns CDR1 MNHEY and CDR2 SVGAGI. This CDR3 spans 15 amino acids. The CDR3 here is CASSLGHLNTGELFF. As DNA, the CDR3 is TGTGCCAGCAGCCTGGGACATTTGAACACCGGGGAGCTGTTTTTT.

The chain uses TRBV5-4 and TRBJ1-2, with D uncertain. Germline CDR1 is SGHNT and CDR2 is YYREEE (reference sequence). V was cut by 1 base and J by 4 bases, with 11 bases left in between. The CDR3 covers 14 residues. The CDR3 sequence is CASSLNEGGYGYTF. The DNA for the CDR3 is TGTGCCAGCAGCTTGAACGAGGGAGGCTATGGCTACACCTTC.

This chain connects TRBV5-1 to TRBJ2-7; 9 nucleotides match TRBD1. Germline loops: CDR1 SGHRS, CDR2 YFSETQ. CDR3 length: 15 amino acids. V lost 0 bases to trimming and J lost 2 bases; unmatched junction nucleotides: 3. CDR3 in DNA: TGCGCCAGCAGCTTGGAGGGGACAGGGCCCTACGAGCAGTACTTC. Its protein product is CASSLEGTGPYEQYF.

V usage is TRBV5-1 and J usage is TRBJ2-1; 12 positions agree with TRBD2. V gave up 3 bases and J gave up 7 bases; unmatched junction bases: 8. CDR1 SGHRS and CDR2 YFSETQ come from the germline V gene. The CDR3 sequence is 16 residues long. This CDR3 is CASSYPGTSGRNEQFF. CDR3 in DNA: TGCGCCAGCAGCTACCCCGGGACTAGCGGGCGAAATGAGCAGTTCTTC.

V is TRBV19 and J is TRBJ1-5; no reliable D call. CDR1 and CDR2 from the germline V gene are LNHDA and SQIVND (reference sequence). The V and J ends lost 0 bases and 6 bases respectively, with 21 bases between them. This CDR3 region has 18 residues. As DNA, the CDR3 is TGTGCCAGTAGTATAGAAGGTGAGGGTCCCCCACCAAGTCAGCCCCAGCATTTT. Residues: CASSIEGEGPPPSQPQHF. Full variable domain (missing parts from reference TRBV19 and TRBJ1-5): DGGITQSPKYLFRKEGQNVTLSCEQNLNHDAMYWYRQDPGQGLRLIYYSQIVNDFQKGDIAEGYSVSREKKESFPLTVTSAQKNPTAFYLCASSIEGEGPPPSQPQHFGDGTRLSIL.

This clone was recorded only once. This chain uses TRBV5-1 with TRBJ2-7; 11 positions match TRBD1. The V segment lost 0 bases and the J segment 6 bases; nucleotides outside the gene matches: 5. Germline loops: CDR1 SGHRS, CDR2 YFSETQ. There are 15 residues in the CDR3. Here the CDR3 reads CASSLDGQGASEQYF. CDR3 sequence (DNA): TGCGCCAGCAGCTTGGATGGACAGGGGGCGAGCGAGCAGTACTTC.

The chain links TRBV6-6 to TRBJ1-5; 9 bases are shared with TRBD1. CDR3 length equals 15 residues. Per germline, CDR1 MNHNY and CDR2 SVGAGI (reference sequence). V dropped 5 bases and J dropped 5; count of bases not matched to a gene: 7. The CDR3 DNA is TGTGCCAGCAGTAGGGGACAGGGAGCGGATCAGCCCCAGCATTTT. This sequence encodes CASSRGQGADQPQHF.

The chain joins TRBV5-1 to TRBJ1-2; the D is unclear. Germline V gene lookup returns CDR1 SGHRS and CDR2 YFSETQ. V was trimmed by 1 base and J by 0 bases, leaving 7 bases between them. CDR3 length: 14 residues. This chain's CDR3 is CASSLTDANYGYTF. DNA of the CDR3: TGCGCCAGCAGCTTGACTGATGCTAACTATGGCTACACCTTC.

The chain combines TRBV6-6 with TRBJ1-5; 8 nucleotides line up with TRBD1. CDR3 length: 16 amino acids. Germline loops: CDR1 MNHNY, CDR2 SVGAGI (reference sequence). V was pared by 7 bases and J by 2 bases, with 10 bases of the junction left unmatched. For the CDR3, the DNA is TGTGCCAGCATTGGGGGGCAGACAGGGGGCAATCAGCCCCAGCATTTT. As protein: CASIGGQTGGNQPQHF.

The genes are TRBV19 and TRBJ1-1, with a possible D match to TRBD1 (5 bases). This CDR3 has 14 amino acids. CDR1 and CDR2 from the germline V gene are LNHDA and SQIVND (reference sequence). The V and J ends lost 3 bases and 0 bases respectively, with 8 bases between them. The DNA for the CDR3 is TGTGCCAGTAGTATGGCAGGGATGAACACTGAAGCTTTCTTT. Translation: CASSMAGMNTEAFF.

The gene calls are TRBV5-1 and TRBJ1-4; TRBD1 agrees at 7 bases. Germline V gives CDR1 SGHRS, CDR2 YFSETQ. This CDR3 spans 15 amino acids. The J segment lost 5 bases and the V segment lost 0 bases, leaving 4 bases of the junction unmatched. The CDR3 bases are TGCGCCAGCAGCTTGGCTGGCAGGGGGAATGAAAAACTGTTTTTT. This sequence encodes CASSLAGRGNEKLFF.

V is TRBV7-9 and J is TRBJ2-1; no clear D. Trimming removed 5 bases from V and 0 bases from J, with 14 bases in between. The CDR3 totals 16 residues. Germline values: CDR1 SEHNR, CDR2 FQNEAQ (reference sequence). CDR3 residues: CASSVSDTNSYNEQFF. The CDR3 DNA is TGTGCCAGCAGCGTATCCGACACCAACTCCTACAATGAGCAGTTCTTC.

The chain couples TRBV9 to TRBJ1-2, with D perhaps matching TRBD1 (6 bases). The CDR3 spans 15 residues. Germline V gene sequence: CDR1 SGDLS, CDR2 YYNGEE. V shed 3 bases and J shed 4 bases, with 16 bases lying between them. The DNA of the CDR3 is TGTGCCAGCAGCGCTGGGGGCAGCGGGAGCTATGGCTACACCTTC. This gives the protein CASSAGGSGSYGYTF.

V and J are TRBV7-2 and TRBJ2-7; D may be TRBD2 (7 bases). Trimming pared 1 base from V and 0 bases from J, leaving 22 bases between. CDR1 is SGHTA and CDR2 is FQGNSA in the germline V gene. This CDR3 comprises 19 residues. CDR3 nucleotide sequence: TGTGCCAGCAGCTTAGTAGGGGGGGGAGCGGGGCAGAGCTCCTACGAGCAGTACTTC. Translated, it gives CASSLVGGGAGQSSYEQYF.

The chain carries TRBV27 and TRBJ1-1; possible D gene TRBD1, 5 bases. The CDR3 covers 13 residues. The germline V gene encodes CDR1 MNHEY and CDR2 SMNVEV (reference sequence). With 6 bases removed from V and 6 bases from J, the gap between germline ends came to 14 bases. CDR3 in amino acids: CASSNRYRPEAFF. The CDR3 DNA reads TGTGCCAGCAGCAACAGGTATAGGCCTGAAGCTTTCTTT.